What follows is one T cell receptor beta chain and its context. Antigen: not known. Donors ranged from roughly 6 to 90 years old and were healthy Caucasians in Russia. Sample-barcoded 5' priming and a J-beta primer mix drove a second PCR of about 6 to 12 cycles. Template switching added a 12-random-nucleotide identifier to every cDNA molecule. Paired-end reads containing CDR3 totaled no fewer than 2.5 million for each sample. TCRdb reprocessed the 5' RACE reads via MiXCR and lists one record per CDR3 protein. The data hold about 830,000 distinct CDR3 sequences, with 60% to 80% observed a single time. The sample is drawn from a study of blood T cells in healthy people across ages. Study observations and caveats: Comparison with aged donors showed that long-lived donors had more naive CD4+ cells and higher diversity.

This clonotype originated in a man aged 30 to 45 in good health. Sequenced material: blood.

The CDR3 region has the DNA TGTGCCAGCAGTCCAAGCCCAGACAATGAGCAGTTCTTC. This sequence encodes CASSPSPDNEQFF. This rearrangement joins TRBV12-3 or TRBV12-4 to TRBJ2-1; no clear D. The CDR3 extends over 13 amino acids. V lost 5 bases, J lost 5 bases, and 10 bases lay in between.